The 10 T cell receptor beta chains below were found in one sample sequenced in a study of blood T cell repertoires in COVID-19. Here immunoSEQ multiplex PCR was the method, and the copy in TCRdb shows in-frame clones only, minus some. The repertoire holds approximately 68,000 clones, with roughly 88% as singletons. The sequenced material came from peripheral blood. The receptor source for this set is a man aged 70 or older with active or convalescent COVID-19.

The J gene is TRBJ1-2, the V gene TRBV6-5; D possibly corresponds to TRBD1 (5 bases). The CDR3 covers 12 residues. V lost 4 bases and J 8 bases, leaving 11 bases between the germline ends. Germline loops: CDR1 MNHEY, CDR2 SVGAGI. In DNA, the CDR3 is TGTGCCAGCAGTTCTCATGGGGGGGGCTACACCTTC. Its protein is CASSSHGGGYTF.

This clone was counted once. The J gene is TRBJ1-2, the V gene TRBV2, with 7 bases fitting TRBD1. CDR1 is SNHLY, CDR2 FYNNEI, per germline. The CDR3 totals 13 residues. J was trimmed by 5 bases and V by 3 bases; bases with no gene match: 3. CDR3 bases: TGTGCCAGCAGTGAGACAGGGTGGTATGGCTACACCTTC. It is translated as CASSETGWYGYTF.

This chain connects TRBV19 to TRBJ1-1, with D possibly TRBD1 on 5 matching bases. The CDR3 extends over 14 amino acids. CDR1 and CDR2 from the germline V gene are LNHDA and SQIVND (reference sequence). Trimming pared 3 bases from V and 1 base from J, leaving 9 bases between. This CDR3 is CASSMGRENTEAFF. CDR3 nucleotides: TGTGCCAGTAGTATGGGCAGGGAGAACACTGAAGCTTTCTTT.

CDR3 bases: TGCGCCAGCAGCCAAGCCCCACAGGGAGCTGTCTCTGGGGCCAACGTCCTGACTTTC. Translated, it gives CASSQAPQGAVSGANVLTF. This chain joins TRBV4-1 and TRBJ2-6; a possible D gene is TRBD1 (6 bases). V was cut by 1 base and J by 0 bases, with 16 bases left in between. Germline lookup yields CDR1 MGHRA and CDR2 YSYEKL. The CDR3 consists of 19 residues.

The chain is built from TRBV6-1 and TRBJ1-5, with a weak D call TRBD1 (6 bases). Per germline, CDR1 MNHNS and CDR2 SASEGT. This CDR3 has 15 amino acids. V was shortened by 0 bases and J by 7 bases, with 13 bases between the two germline ends. The CDR3 reads CASSEASKGVQPQHF. CDR3 nucleotide sequence: TGTGCCAGCAGTGAAGCTAGTAAGGGGGTACAGCCCCAGCATTTT.

The J gene is TRBJ2-2, the V gene TRBV27; 7 bases are a match to TRBD2. Germline V CDR1 and CDR2: MNHEY, SMNVEV (reference sequence). This CDR3 has 14 amino acids. V shed 8 bases and J 0 bases; nucleotides not matched to a gene: 3. CDR3 amino acids: CASRDYPNTGELFF. CDR3 DNA: TGTGCCAGCCGGGACTACCCGAACACCGGGGAGCTGTTTTTT.

The J gene is TRBJ1-6, the V gene TRBV11-2; 8 bases line up with TRBD1. The CDR3 length is 16 residues. V dropped 5 bases and J dropped 5; count of bases not matched to a gene: 8. Germline assignment: CDR1 SGHAT and CDR2 FQNNGV. The CDR3 is CASSRDRGAHNSPLHF. The CDR3 DNA reads TGTGCCAGCAGCCGTGACAGGGGCGCTCATAATTCACCCCTCCACTTT.

The CDR3 protein is CASSQTGTDTQYF. The CDR3 coding sequence is TGCGCCAGCAGCCAAACGGGCACAGATACGCAGTATTTT. The chain is built from TRBV5-1 and TRBJ2-3; D gene uncertain. Trimming left V 4 bases short and J 1 base short, with 7 bases between. CDR1 SGHRS and CDR2 YFSETQ come from the germline V gene. The CDR3 is made up of 13 amino acids. Full variable domain (remainder filled in from reference TRBV5-1 and TRBJ2-3): KAGVTQTPRYLIKTRGQQVTLSCSPISGHRSVSWYQQTPGQGLQFLFEYFSETQRNKGNFPGRFSGRQFSNSRSEMNVSTLELGDSALYLCASSQTGTDTQYFGPGTRLTVL.

J is TRBJ2-2 and V is TRBV21-1; TRBD2 is taken as the D call from the table, unchecked against the DNA. TRBV21-1 is recorded as a pseudogene. The CDR3 loop spans 18 amino acids. CDR3 DNA sequence: TGTGCCAGCAGCAAAGGGCGAAGGGTAGGGAGCGACACCGGGGAGCTGTTTTTT. The encoded protein is CASSKGRRVGSDTGELFF.

The chain combines TRBV5-1 with TRBJ1-4, with D unclear. The germline V gene has CDR1 SGHRS and CDR2 YFSETQ. The V and J ends lost 0 bases and 8 bases respectively, with 20 bases between them. There are 17 residues in the CDR3. CDR3 DNA sequence: TGCGCCAGCAGCTTGGCCGTCGGTCGTCTGAATGTAGAAAAACTGTTTTTT. Translation: CASSLAVGRLNVEKLFF.